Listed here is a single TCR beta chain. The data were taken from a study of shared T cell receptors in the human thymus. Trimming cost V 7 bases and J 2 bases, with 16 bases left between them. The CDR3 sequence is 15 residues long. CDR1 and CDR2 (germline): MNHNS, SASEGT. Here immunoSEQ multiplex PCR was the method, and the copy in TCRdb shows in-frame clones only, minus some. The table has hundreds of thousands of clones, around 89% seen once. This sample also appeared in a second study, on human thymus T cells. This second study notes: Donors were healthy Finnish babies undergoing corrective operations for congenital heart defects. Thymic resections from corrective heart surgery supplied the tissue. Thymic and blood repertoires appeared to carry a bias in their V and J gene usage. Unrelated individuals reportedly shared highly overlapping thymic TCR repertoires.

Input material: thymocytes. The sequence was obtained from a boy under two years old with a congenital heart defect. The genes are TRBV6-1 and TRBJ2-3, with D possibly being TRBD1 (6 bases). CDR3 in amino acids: CASMGYRAPTDTQYF. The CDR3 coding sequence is TGTGCCAGCATGGGGTACAGGGCCCCCACAGATACGCAGTATTTT.